The T cell receptor beta chain described here comes from a study of vaccination effects on CD4 cells after COVID-19. Germline V CDR1 and CDR2: SEHNR, FQNEAQ (reference sequence). After removal of 5 bases from V and 7 bases from J, the junction contained 15 bases not matched to a gene. This CDR3 is 17 amino acids long. Clones were read by immunoSEQ multiplex PCR, and TCRdb kept only the in-frame ones, dropping some. The sample consists of tens of thousands of clones, 74% of them appearing once. Before sequencing took place, the ViraFEST assay used viral peptide pools to expand antigen-specific CD4+ T cells. Culture proceeded for 10 days, and CD4+ T cells were then isolated. Participants were given two doses of BNT162b2 or mRNA-1273 vaccine. As for this clone: The antigen is not known.

The TCR sequence derives from a human donor who received a COVID-19 vaccine. This sequence joins TRBV7-9 and TRBJ2-1; TRBD1 matches at 9 bases. Sequences were derived from CD4+ T cells from PBMCs cultured with HCoV-229E spike peptides, sampled after COVID-19 vaccination. The CDR3 coding sequence is TGTGCCAGCAGCCCCCATAATGGTGTCGACAGGGGGAATGAGCAGTTCTTC. Translation: CASSPHNGVDRGNEQFF.